This T cell receptor beta chain derives from a study of PD-L1 blockade in urothelial cancer. Across the study: From about 2014, patients received atezolizumab, given as 1,200 mg intravenously every 3 weeks. Blood samples had a median of 141,255 T cells. Study-level points and caveats: In blood sampled pretreatment, TCR clonality below the median predicted better survival.

Turning to this clone: Antigen specificity is unknown.

Profiled with immunoSEQ multiplex PCR; TCRdb holds only in-frame clones, not every one. The sample lists around 100,000 clones; more than 85% were seen once. Time point: peripheral blood 6 weeks after treatment start. The study collected 1 to 8 samples per patient, pretreatment and on-treatment. The CDR3 has 15 amino acids. In germline, CDR1 is ENHRY, CDR2 SYGVKD. With 6 bases clipped from V and 11 bases from J, the junction kept 18 bases outside the gene matches. This receptor was taken from a man in his 60s with urothelial cancer. Here the sequenced sample was PBMCs, taken around atezolizumab (anti-PD-L1) treatment. This chain uses TRBV10-3 with TRBJ1-1; 7 positions match TRBD1. The DNA of the CDR3 is TGTGCCATCAGCCCGGGACAGTCAGCGCAGGGTGTTGCTTTCTTT. It is translated as CAISPGQSAQGVAFF.